This T cell receptor beta chain was profiled in a study of OX40 agonist ivuxolimab in advanced cancers. General observations from the study: The authors also found low normalized T-cell clonal expansion in some nonresponders.

The J segment lost 4 bases and the V segment lost 10 bases, leaving 4 bases of the junction unmatched. This CDR3 comprises 11 residues. In germline, CDR1 is SGHNT, CDR2 YYREEE (reference sequence). As to this clone: The antigen is unknown.

The assay was immunoSEQ multiplex PCR, and TCRdb's table has in-frame clones only and misses some. The table lists over 95,000 clones, 90% to 97% of them singletons. The input for sequencing was CD4+ or CD8+ T cells sorted from blood, taken in a trial of the OX40 agonist ivuxolimab. The clonotype originates from an adult with an advanced solid tumor such as melanoma, head and neck, liver or kidney cancer. The chain links TRBV5-4 to TRBJ1-2; TRBD1 matches at 7 bases. The DNA for the CDR3 is TGTGCCGGACGGGACAGCTATGGCTACACCTTC. Its translation: CAGRDSYGYTF.